The T cell receptor beta chain described here comes from a study of glioma-infiltrating T cells after dendritic cell vaccination. Study overall: Autologous tumor lysate-pulsed dendritic cell vaccination was given between the early 2000s and the early 2010s.

TCRdb's copy holds only in-frame clones and misses some; the assay was immunoSEQ multiplex PCR. Found here are roughly 83,000 clones, 80% to 90% of them singletons; the top ten hold 15% to 19%. Germline V gene lookup returns CDR1 LGHNA and CDR2 YSLEER. The J segment lost 0 bases and the V segment lost 5 bases, leaving 3 bases of the junction unmatched. The CDR3 loop spans 15 amino acids. The receptor was isolated from a human donor with glioblastoma. The chain recombines TRBV4-3 with TRBJ2-2; 7 bases are shared with TRBD1. Specimen: blood, collected before dendritic cell vaccination. CDR3 sequence (DNA): TGCGCCAGCAGCGGGGACAGCGCGAACACCGGGGAGCTGTTTTTT. It translates to CASSGDSANTGELFF.